The 32 T cell receptor beta chains reported below all come from one sample, sequenced in a study of CD8 T cells in Susac syndrome. cDNA came from roughly 0.47 to 1 ug RNA primed by random hexamers. TCRdb analysed the immunoSEQ multiplex PCR reads with MiXCR anew, one entry per CDR3 protein. Among approximately 180,000 distinct CDR3 sequences listed, around 94% were seen once. Specimen: CD4+ T cells from PBMCs. The receptors were gathered from a human donor with Susac syndrome.

The chain combines TRBV2 with TRBJ2-7, with 12 bases lining up with TRBD1. The V segment lost 6 bases and the J segment 3 bases; nucleotides outside the gene matches: 12. The CDR3 runs 17 residues. Germline-derived CDR1 and CDR2 are SNHLY and FYNNEI. The CDR3 spells CASRQLRDRGPSYEQYF. CDR3 coding DNA: TGTGCCAGCAGACAACTCCGGGACAGGGGGCCGAGCTACGAGCAGTACTTC.

The chain couples TRBV18 to TRBJ1-2; TRBD1 matches at 9 bases. CDR1 and CDR2 from the germline V gene are KGHSH and LQKENI. This CDR3 comprises 18 residues. J gave up 0 bases and V 3 bases, and 11 bases lay outside the gene matches. In nucleotides, the CDR3 is TGTGCCAGCTCACCTTCAGTCGGGACAGGGATCTCTAACTATGGCTACACCTTC. Protein sequence: CASSPSVGTGISNYGYTF.

This clonotype came up once. This chain connects TRBV5-4 to TRBJ2-3; 7 bases fit TRBD1. The CDR3 is 14 amino acids. Germline CDR1 and CDR2: SGHNT and YYREEE (reference sequence). V was pared by 4 bases and J by 6 bases, with 8 bases of the junction left unmatched. CDR3 region: CASSMTGITDTQYF. The CDR3 DNA reads TGTGCCAGCAGCATGACAGGGATTACGGATACGCAGTATTTT. The full variable domain, completed using reference TRBV5-4 and TRBJ2-3, is ETGVTQSPTHLIKTRGQQVTLRCSSQSGHNTVSWYQQALGQGPQFIFQYYREEENGRGNFPPRFSGLQFPNYSSELNVNALELDDSALYLCASSMTGITDTQYFGPGTRLTVL.

This chain connects TRBV7-6 to TRBJ2-5, with 10 bases lining up with TRBD2. The length of the CDR3 is 17 residues. V was pared by 0 bases and J by 9 bases, with 13 bases of the junction left unmatched. CDR1 is SGHVS, CDR2 FNYEAQ, per germline. Here the CDR3 reads CASSLAPRLAGVSAQYF. The CDR3 DNA reads TGTGCCAGCAGCTTAGCGCCTCGTCTAGCGGGGGTCTCGGCCCAGTACTTC. Full variable domain (missing parts from reference TRBV7-6 and TRBJ2-5): GAGVSQSPRYKVTKRGQDVALRCDPISGHVSLYWYRQALGQGPEFLTYFNYEAQQDKSGLPNDRFSAERPEGSISTLTIQRTEQRDSAMYRCASSLAPRLAGVSAQYFGPGTRLLVL.

V is TRBV15 and J is TRBJ2-7, with D hard to call. There are 14 residues in the CDR3. The germline V and J ends were trimmed by 0 bases and 6 bases, with 12 bases remaining between them. Looked up from germline, CDR1 is LNHNV and CDR2 is YYDKDF (reference sequence). The CDR3 DNA reads as TGTGCCACCAGCAGAGATGGGGTCTCGAGCGAGCAGTACTTC. It specifies CATSRDGVSSEQYF.

This clonotype was counted a single time. The chain carries TRBV28 and TRBJ2-7; D is unclear. The CDR3 is 13 residues long. The germline V gene has CDR1 MDHEN and CDR2 SYDVKM. Trimming shortened V by 7 bases and J by 3 bases, and 13 bases separated the two germline ends. In DNA form, the CDR3 reads TGTGCCAGCACCTCCTCCGAGGACTACGAGCAGTACTTC. Amino acids: CASTSSEDYEQYF.

The chain recombines TRBV7-2 with TRBJ2-1; D not certain. This CDR3 comprises 11 residues. Germline V gives CDR1 SGHTA, CDR2 FQGNSA. Trimming took off 1 base at V and 12 bases at J, with 7 bases between the two ends. DNA for the CDR3: TGTGCCAGCAGCTTAGAGGGTGTGCAGTTCTTC. This gives the protein CASSLEGVQFF.

The chain joins TRBV20-1 to TRBJ1-2, with 8 bases fitting TRBD1. Germline CDR1 DFQATT, CDR2 SNEGSKA (reference sequence). The CDR3 has 13 residues. The ends lost 4 bases at V and 4 bases at J; junction bases unmatched: 5. CDR3 nucleotide sequence: TGCAGTGCTATCTGGACAGGGAGCTATGGCTACACCTTC. Translated, it gives CSAIWTGSYGYTF.

The genes are TRBV6-5 and TRBJ1-6; possible D gene TRBD1, 5 bases. CDR1 and CDR2 (germline): MNHEY, SVGAGI. V gave up 4 bases and J gave up 4 bases, with 11 bases separating them. The CDR3 sequence is 15 residues long. Here the CDR3 DNA reads TGTGCCAGCAGTTCGGGGGGGGTGTATAATTCACCCCTCCACTTT. Its translation is CASSSGGVYNSPLHF.

The V gene is TRBV7-9, the J gene TRBJ1-5, with TRBD1 as a possible D gene (6 bases). The CDR3 runs 15 residues. Trimming removed 5 bases from V and 2 bases from J, with 13 bases in between. Per the germline V gene, CDR1 is SEHNR and CDR2 is FQNEAQ (reference sequence). The DNA of the CDR3 is TGTGCCAGCAGCGATGGGACACCTCGCAATCAGCCCCAGCATTTT. Translating gives CASSDGTPRNQPQHF.

This sequence joins TRBV19 and TRBJ2-1, with D perhaps being TRBD1 or TRBD2 (5 bases each). V lost 3 bases and J lost 11, with 14 bases in between. Germline V gives CDR1 LNHDA, CDR2 SQIVND (reference sequence). The CDR3 sequence is 13 residues long. CDR3 loop: CASSISGGIKQFF. DNA for the CDR3: TGTGCCAGTAGTATTAGTGGGGGAATAAAGCAGTTCTTC.

V is TRBV11-2 and J is TRBJ2-1; no clear D. The CDR3 totals 12 residues. CDR1 is SGHAT, CDR2 FQNNGV, per germline. V shed 5 bases and J shed 9 bases, with 11 bases lying between them. The CDR3 protein is CASSIMAPEQFF. CDR3 DNA sequence: TGTGCCAGCAGCATAATGGCTCCTGAGCAGTTCTTC.

V and J are TRBV6-5 and TRBJ2-7, with 8 positions matching TRBD2. Germline V gene data show CDR1 as MNHEY and CDR2 as SVGAGI. This CDR3 has 18 residues. Trimming at V came to 0 bases and at J to 1 base, leaving 11 bases not matched to a gene. This CDR3 reads CASSYSRGLALTSYEQYF. In nucleotides, the CDR3 is TGTGCCAGCAGTTACTCAAGAGGACTAGCTCTCACTTCCTACGAGCAGTACTTC.

This sequence joins TRBV12-3 or TRBV12-4 and TRBJ1-2; D is ambiguous. V was trimmed by 2 bases and J by 6 bases, leaving 4 bases between them. This CDR3 is 11 amino acids long. The CDR3 is CASSLQHGYTF. The CDR3 coding sequence is TGTGCCAGCAGTTTACAGCATGGCTACACCTTC.

For the CDR3, the DNA is TGTGCCAGCAGCCACCGGAATAATGAAAAACTGTTTTTT. Translated: CASSHRNNEKLFF. This chain connects TRBV14 to TRBJ1-4; the D is unclear. Trimming pared 3 bases from V and 4 bases from J, leaving 6 bases between. Germline V gene lookup returns CDR1 SGHDN and CDR2 FVKESK. The CDR3 has 13 amino acids.

This rearrangement joins TRBV6-1 to TRBJ1-6, with 7 bases aligning to TRBD1. Germline assignment: CDR1 MNHNS and CDR2 SASEGT. Trimming at V came to 6 bases and at J to 10 bases, leaving 21 bases not matched to a gene. The CDR3 runs to 18 residues. The CDR3 DNA reads as TGTGCCAGCAGGAGTTACTCCAAGGGGGCCGGGGAGTACTCACCCCTCCACTTT. It translates to CASRSYSKGAGEYSPLHF.

V gene TRBV28 combines with J gene TRBJ2-3, with D perhaps matching TRBD2 (5 bases). Trimming removed 7 bases from V and 8 bases from J, with 16 bases in between. This CDR3 spans 13 amino acids. Germline V lookup: CDR1 MDHEN, CDR2 SYDVKM. The CDR3 region has the DNA TGTGCCAGCAAAAGCGGACGGGCCTCTACGCAGTATTTT. It specifies CASKSGRASTQYF.

The chain couples TRBV20-1 to TRBJ1-1; D gene unclear. CDR1 and CDR2 (germline): DFQATT, SNEGSKA (reference sequence). V lost 6 bases and J lost 2, with 13 bases in between. This CDR3 spans 13 amino acids. Here the CDR3 DNA reads TGCAGTGCCCCGGGAGACATAAACACTGAAGCTTTCTTT. As protein: CSAPGDINTEAFF.

This clonotype has only one observation. The CDR3: CASSDRGHLYGYTF. In DNA, the CDR3 is TGTGCCAGCAGTGACAGGGGGCATCTCTATGGCTACACCTTC. The chain joins TRBV6-1 to TRBJ1-2, with TRBD1 identical over 8 bases. V dropped 3 bases and J dropped 4; count of bases not matched to a gene: 4. Germline lookup yields CDR1 MNHNS and CDR2 SASEGT. The CDR3 spans 14 residues.

This clonotype was seen a single time. The chain couples TRBV5-1 to TRBJ2-1; no definite D call. The germline V and J ends were trimmed by 4 bases and 4 bases, with 15 bases remaining between them. The CDR3 has 15 residues. The V gene's germline CDR1 is SGHRS and CDR2 YFSETQ. The CDR3 region has the DNA TGCGCCAGCAGCGTCGAGTCAGGCAGGTACAATGAGCAGTTCTTC. It encodes CASSVESGRYNEQFF.

CDR3 nucleotides: TGTGCCAGCAGCCAGACAGGGGGAAAGTATGAAAAACTGTTTTTT. Translation: CASSQTGGKYEKLFF. The chain links TRBV4-2 to TRBJ1-4; 9 bases match TRBD1. V was pared by 3 bases and J by 6 bases, with 5 bases of the junction left unmatched. Germline loops: CDR1 LGHNA, CDR2 YNFKEQ. The length of the CDR3 is 15 residues.

The J gene is TRBJ1-5, the V gene TRBV4-1; 7 bases are shared with TRBD1. Germline loops: CDR1 MGHRA, CDR2 YSYEKL. The CDR3 has 14 residues. Unmatched junction bases numbered 8, after V lost 3 bases and J lost 9 bases. The CDR3 sequence is CASSQTGPKGPQHF. The DNA of the CDR3 is TGCGCCAGCAGCCAGACAGGGCCGAAAGGGCCCCAGCATTTT.

J is TRBJ1-1 and V is TRBV12-3 or TRBV12-4; no definite D call. The CDR3 totals 12 residues. Trimming removed 5 bases from V and 0 bases from J, with 4 bases in between. The CDR3 here is CASSPMNTEAFF. The CDR3 DNA reads TGTGCCAGCAGTCCCATGAACACTGAAGCTTTCTTT.

The rearrangement joins TRBV6-2 or TRBV6-3 to TRBJ2-7; 9 bases line up with TRBD1. The germline V gene has CDR1 MNHEY and CDR2 SVGEGT. V gave up 5 bases and J gave up 6 bases; unmatched junction bases: 11. This CDR3 spans 15 amino acids. The DNA for the CDR3 is TGTGCCAGCAGTGATACAGGGGGCGAAGACTCCGAGCAGTACTTC. Protein: CASSDTGGEDSEQYF.

The DNA of the CDR3 is TGCGCCAGCAGCACCGCGGCGGGTGGCGAGCAGTACTTC. It yields the protein CASSTAAGGEQYF. The chain has TRBV5-1 and TRBJ2-7; perhaps TRBD2 as D (5 bases). The germline CDR1 and CDR2 sequences are SGHRS and YFSETQ. The CDR3 consists of 13 residues. With 4 bases removed from V and 6 bases from J, the gap between germline ends came to 14 bases.

V usage is TRBV2 and J usage is TRBJ2-3, with D unresolved. The CDR3 is made up of 12 amino acids. Trimming left V 6 bases short and J 2 bases short, with 6 bases between. Germline CDR1 SNHLY, CDR2 FYNNEI. In DNA form, the CDR3 reads TGTGCCAGCAGCAAGATCACAGATACGCAGTATTTT. This translates into CASSKITDTQYF. Based on the CDR3 plus reference TRBV2 and TRBJ2-3, the full variable domain is EPEVTQTPSHQVTQMGQEVILRCVPISNHLYFYWYRQILGQKVEFLVSFYNNEISEKSEIFDDQFSVERPDGSNFTLKIRSTKLEDSAMYFCASSKITDTQYFGPGTRLTVL.

The V call is TRBV6-6, the J call TRBJ2-3, with D perhaps assigned TRBD1 or TRBD2 (6 bases each). Trimming took 10 bases from V and 0 from J, leaving 14 bases between them. Germline values: CDR1 MNHNY, CDR2 SVGAGI (reference sequence). This CDR3 contains 14 residues. DNA for the CDR3: TGTGCCACCTCCGGGGGCGGTAGCACAGATACGCAGTATTTT. Translation: CATSGGGSTDTQYF.

The V and J genes are TRBV23-1 and TRBJ2-2, with 8 positions matching TRBD1. TRBV23-1 is reported as an ORF; its role is uncertain. V shed 8 bases, J shed 2 bases, and the junction held 19 bases outside the gene matches. There are 19 residues in the CDR3. CDR3 protein: CASHGRQGTALFNTGELFF. In DNA, the CDR3 is TGCGCCAGCCACGGCAGACAGGGGACAGCCCTTTTTAACACCGGGGAGCTGTTTTTT.

The gene calls are TRBV20-1 and TRBJ2-5, with unresolved D. The CDR3 has 15 amino acids. CDR1 is DFQATT, CDR2 SNEGSKA, per germline (reference sequence). V gave up 3 bases and J gave up 0 bases, with 14 bases separating them. CDR3 sequence reads: CSASDPGFYQETQYF. For the CDR3, the DNA is TGCAGTGCTAGTGATCCAGGCTTCTACCAAGAGACCCAGTACTTC.

The J gene is TRBJ2-1, the V gene TRBV30, with TRBD2 identical over 10 bases. The trim removed 2 bases at V and 2 bases at J, leaving 9 bases unmatched. The CDR3 sequence is 17 residues long. Looked up from germline, CDR1 is GTSNPN and CDR2 is SVGIG (reference sequence). The CDR3 loop is CAWSLAGGPPPYNEQFF. The CDR3 nucleotides are TGTGCCTGGAGTTTAGCGGGGGGACCACCCCCCTACAATGAGCAGTTCTTC.

The chain joins TRBV20-1 to TRBJ2-1; unclear D gene. The CDR3 has 12 amino acids. The V and J ends lost 3 bases and 0 bases respectively, with 3 bases between them. Germline V gene sequence: CDR1 DFQATT, CDR2 SNEGSKA (reference sequence). The CDR3 reads CSARGSYNEQFF. For the CDR3, the DNA is TGCAGTGCTAGGGGCTCCTACAATGAGCAGTTCTTC.

V and J are TRBV19 and TRBJ1-5; possibly TRBD1 for D (5 bases). Germline loops: CDR1 LNHDA, CDR2 SQIVND (reference sequence). This CDR3 comprises 14 residues. V lost 8 bases to trimming and J lost 7 bases, with 18 bases between them. CDR3 coding DNA: TGTGCCAGTCAATCCGGGACCATAGTACAGCCCCAGCATTTT. It encodes CASQSGTIVQPQHF.